This T cell receptor (beta chain) was documented in a study of T cells after yellow fever vaccination. Only one count was recorded for this clonotype. MiXCR, applied by TCRdb to the 5' RACE reads, yields one record per CDR3 protein. The sample yields about 260,000 distinct CDR3 sequences, 5.2% seen once. V gave up 4 bases and J gave up 5 bases; unmatched junction bases: 9. Germline V gene lookup returns CDR1 LGHNA and CDR2 YNFKEQ. This CDR3 is 15 amino acids long. The sample consisted of CD4+ T cells sorted from PBMCs, taken on the day of the yellow fever booster vaccination. The clonotype comes from a man in his late teens or twenties who received the YFV17D yellow fever vaccine. The genes are TRBV4-2 and TRBJ2-7; 9 nucleotides agree with TRBD1. This CDR3 is CASSLTKGQGDEQYF. CDR3 DNA sequence: TGTGCCAGCAGCCTAACGAAGGGACAGGGCGACGAGCAGTACTTC.